One and the same sample provided the 28 T cell receptor beta chains below, sequenced in a study of T cells after yellow fever vaccination. TCRdb redid the calling of the 5' RACE reads with MiXCR, one entry per CDR3 protein. The sample holds some 320,000 distinct CDR3 sequences, approximately 4% seen once. Source: PBMCs, taken 5 days after the yellow fever booster vaccination. These receptors were taken from a man aged 18 to 29 who received the YFV17D yellow fever vaccine.

This clonotype was observed a few times. V gene TRBV7-9 combines with J gene TRBJ2-3; D may be TRBD1 or TRBD2 (5 bases each). Trimming took off 7 bases at V and 4 bases at J, with 18 bases between the two ends. The CDR3 is 15 amino acids. Germline values: CDR1 SEHNR, CDR2 FQNEAQ (reference sequence). CDR3 loop: CASTVGGATADTQYF. Written as DNA, the CDR3 is TGTGCCAGCACCGTTGGGGGAGCTACGGCAGATACGCAGTATTTT.

A few counts support this clonotype. The V and J genes are TRBV10-2 and TRBJ1-4; TRBD1 aligns across 8 bases. This CDR3 has 17 residues. The V gene end was trimmed by 3 bases and the J gene end by 3 bases; junction bases not matched to a gene: 9. Germline CDR1 WSHSY, CDR2 SAAADI. The CDR3 coding sequence is TGCGCCAGCAGTGACGGACAGGGTGTCATTGCTAATGAAAAACTGTTTTTT. It codes for CASSDGQGVIANEKLFF.

This clonotype was observed many times. This chain uses TRBV6-5 with TRBJ2-2; the D is unclear. The CDR3 is made up of 15 amino acids. CDR1 is MNHEY and CDR2 is SVGAGI in the germline V gene. V was shortened by 0 bases and J by 1 base, with 6 bases between the two germline ends. The CDR3 DNA reads TGTGCCAGCAGTTACTCGAATTTGAACACCGGGGAGCTGTTTTTT. Translated: CASSYSNLNTGELFF.

This clonotype occurred many times. This chain links TRBV4-1 with TRBJ2-1; D may correspond to TRBD1 or TRBD2 (6 bases each). V gave up 0 bases and J gave up 0 bases, with 15 bases separating them. The CDR3 covers 18 residues. CDR1 is MGHRA, CDR2 YSYEKL, per germline. The CDR3: CASSQEGGGSSSYNEQFF. DNA for the CDR3: TGCGCCAGCAGCCAAGAGGGGGGCGGATCGAGCTCCTACAATGAGCAGTTCTTC.

This clonotype was seen only a few times. The chain uses TRBV27 and TRBJ1-2; D is possibly TRBD1 (6 bases). The CDR3 has 13 residues. The germline gives CDR1 MNHEY, CDR2 SMNVEV (reference sequence). V was cut by 8 bases and J by 6 bases, with 16 bases left in between. CDR3 residues: CASVANQGHGYTF. CDR3 in DNA: TGTGCCAGCGTCGCTAACCAGGGGCATGGCTACACCTTC.

This clonotype was seen only a few times. The chain has TRBV7-2 and TRBJ2-3; 9 positions match TRBD2. Per germline, CDR1 SGHTA and CDR2 FQGNSA. The trim removed 0 bases at V and 0 bases at J, leaving 10 bases unmatched. The CDR3 spans 19 residues. The CDR3 loop is CASSLAGGRDLLSTDTQYF. Here the CDR3 DNA reads TGTGCCAGCAGCTTAGCGGGCGGGAGGGACCTTCTTAGCACAGATACGCAGTATTTT.

This clonotype has only one observation. This sequence joins TRBV19 and TRBJ2-3, with D perhaps being TRBD1 or TRBD2 (5 bases each). The germline CDR1 and CDR2 sequences are LNHDA and SQIVND (reference sequence). This CDR3 is 14 amino acids long. Trimming shortened V by 6 bases and J by 6 bases, and 16 bases separated the two germline ends. CDR3 in DNA: TGTGCCAGTAGAGGGTGGGACGATCGGGATACGCAGTATTTT. Amino acid sequence: CASRGWDDRDTQYF.

This clonotype turned up a few times. The rearrangement uses TRBV6-5 and TRBJ2-7; D is unresolved. The CDR3 contains 14 residues. Germline V gene data show CDR1 as MNHEY and CDR2 as SVGAGI. The V end lost 7 bases, the J end lost 0 bases, and 13 bases lay between the germline ends. CDR3 in amino acids: CASKKGLSSYEQYF. The DNA for the CDR3 is TGTGCCAGCAAAAAGGGTTTAAGCTCCTACGAGCAGTACTTC.

The CDR3 sequence: CASSLGQAWEQYV. In DNA, the CDR3 is TGTGCCAGCAGCCTCGGACAGGCTTGGGAGCAGTACGTC. The chain carries TRBV12-3 or TRBV12-4 and TRBJ2-7; 7 nucleotides align to TRBD1. The CDR3 runs to 13 residues. Losses at the gene ends were 6 bases for V and 7 bases for J; bases not matched to a gene: 9.

This clonotype was seen a handful of times. The V and J genes are TRBV6-1 and TRBJ2-1; 7 bases line up with TRBD2. The trim removed 4 bases at V and 0 bases at J, leaving 6 bases unmatched. Germline values: CDR1 MNHNS, CDR2 SASEGT. CDR3 length equals 16 residues. The chain's CDR3 is CASSVSGVNSYNEQFF. The CDR3 DNA is TGTGCCAGCAGTGTGAGCGGGGTTAACTCCTACAATGAGCAGTTCTTC.

The rearrangement uses TRBV10-3 and TRBJ1-2; 8 bases are shared with TRBD1. There are 13 residues in the CDR3. The V and J ends lost 0 bases and 6 bases, in that order; junction bases with no gene match: 0. The germline CDR1 and CDR2 sequences are ENHRY and SYGVKD. The CDR3 protein is CAISESTGDGYTF. Written as DNA, the CDR3 is TGTGCCATCAGTGAGTCGACAGGGGATGGCTACACCTTC.

This clonotype was counted a few times. The CDR3 spells CASSPPTGPSGSYEQYF. CDR3 in DNA: TGTGCCAGCTCACCACCTACTGGGCCCTCCGGGTCCTACGAGCAGTACTTC. The gene calls are TRBV18 and TRBJ2-7; D is unresolved. Germline V gene sequence: CDR1 KGHSH, CDR2 LQKENI. The CDR3 is 17 amino acids. Deletions cut 0 bases from V and 1 base from J, with 16 bases between. Filled out from reference TRBV18 and TRBJ2-7, the complete variable domain reads NAGVMQNPRHLVRRRGQEARLRCSPMKGHSHVYWYRQLPEEGLKFMVYLQKENIIDESGMPKERFSAEFPKEGPSILRIQQVVRGDSAAYFCASSPPTGPSGSYEQYFGPGTRLTVT.

The table lists this clonotype with many counts. This chain joins TRBV3-1 and TRBJ2-5; TRBD1 matches 7 bases. This CDR3 region has 13 residues. The germline CDR1 and CDR2 sequences are LGHDT and YNNKEL (reference sequence). The ends lost 5 bases at V and 7 bases at J; junction bases unmatched: 7. Written as DNA, the CDR3 is TGTGCCAGCAGCGATGACAGGGAAATGACCCAGTACTTC. Residues: CASSDDREMTQYF.

The V call is TRBV19, the J call TRBJ2-3; D gene ambiguous. CDR1 LNHDA and CDR2 SQIVND come from the germline V gene (reference sequence). V gave up 3 bases and J gave up 3 bases, with 7 bases separating them. The CDR3 is 13 residues long. CDR3 sequence (DNA): TGTGCCAGTAGTATTATACCTACAGATACGCAGTATTTT. Its translation: CASSIIPTDTQYF.

This clonotype was seen only a few times. V gene TRBV12-3 or TRBV12-4 combines with J gene TRBJ2-3; 7 bases are a match to TRBD2. With V trimmed by 6 bases and J by 1 base, 4 bases remained unmatched. The CDR3 sequence is 14 residues long. CDR3 loop: CASRLAEGTDTQYF. The DNA of the CDR3 is TGTGCCAGCAGGCTAGCGGAGGGCACAGATACGCAGTATTTT.

This clonotype was counted a few times. The chain links TRBV6-6 to TRBJ1-5, with 7 positions matching TRBD1. This CDR3 is 19 amino acids long. CDR1 and CDR2 from the germline V gene are MNHNY and SVGAGI (reference sequence). V was clipped by 0 bases and J by 4 bases; unmatched bases: 15. CDR3 sequence reads: CASSYSHQLKTGANQPQHF. CDR3 in DNA: TGTGCCAGCAGTTACTCGCATCAACTTAAAACAGGGGCGAATCAGCCCCAGCATTTT.

The rearrangement joins TRBV27 to TRBJ2-4; TRBD2 agrees at 11 bases. The CDR3 loop spans 17 amino acids. V gave up 9 bases and J gave up 2 bases; unmatched junction bases: 12. Germline V gives CDR1 MNHEY, CDR2 SMNVEV (reference sequence). The CDR3 loop reads CASRISGGAESKNIQYF. In DNA form, the CDR3 reads TGTGCCAGTCGGATTAGCGGGGGGGCCGAGTCCAAAAACATTCAGTACTTC.

This clonotype occurred a few times. J is TRBJ2-5 and V is TRBV7-2; 7 nucleotides align to TRBD2. The CDR3 is 14 amino acids. V dropped 5 bases and J dropped 6; count of bases not matched to a gene: 9. CDR1 and CDR2 from the germline V gene are SGHTA and FQGNSA. The CDR3 DNA follows: TGTGCCAGCAGCCTCGTCGGGGAGGGGAAGACCCAGTACTTC. It translates to CASSLVGEGKTQYF. Together with reference TRBV7-2 and TRBJ2-5, the CDR3 gives the full variable domain: GAGVSQSPSNKVTEKGKDVELRCDPISGHTALYWYRQSLGQGLEFLIYFQGNSAPDKSGLPSDRFSAERTGGSVSTLTIQRTQQEDSAVYLCASSLVGEGKTQYFGPGTRLLVL.

DNA for the CDR3: TGTGCCAGCAGTTTCACAGGGTTCAACGAGCAGTACGTC. Encoded protein: CASSFTGFNEQYV. The chain links TRBV12-3 or TRBV12-4 to TRBJ2-7; a weak D match, TRBD1 (6 bases). Deletions cut 3 bases from V and 5 bases from J, with 11 bases between. CDR3 length equals 13 residues.

This clonotype has just a few counts. The V and J genes are TRBV20-1 and TRBJ2-2; either TRBD1 or TRBD2 may supply D (5 bases each). Deletions cut 6 bases from V and 5 bases from J, with 13 bases between. CDR3 length: 13 amino acids. Germline-derived CDR1 and CDR2 are DFQATT and SNEGSKA (reference sequence). CDR3 protein: CSAPRGATGELFF. The CDR3 DNA reads TGCAGTGCCCCGAGAGGGGCAACCGGGGAGCTGTTTTTT.

This clonotype has only a few counts. The chain uses TRBV20-1 and TRBJ1-2, with 7 bases aligning to TRBD1. This CDR3 spans 14 amino acids. Germline CDR1 reads DFQATT; CDR2 reads SNEGSKA (reference sequence). Trimming at V came to 4 bases and at J to 0 bases, leaving 5 bases not matched to a gene. CDR3 amino acids: CSATGDRPNYGYTF. The CDR3 DNA is TGCAGTGCTACCGGGGACAGACCTAACTATGGCTACACCTTC.

This chain joins TRBV11-2 and TRBJ2-3; 12 bases map to TRBD2. The CDR3 has 16 residues. V lost 5 bases and J lost 3; bases outside the gene matches: 6. The germline V gene encodes CDR1 SGHAT and CDR2 FQNNGV. CDR3 sequence reads: CASSPQTSGGTDTQYF. DNA for the CDR3: TGTGCCAGCAGCCCACAAACTAGCGGGGGGACAGATACGCAGTATTTT.

The V and J genes are TRBV4-1 and TRBJ2-3, with D unresolved. This CDR3 is built from 16 residues. Germline CDR1 reads MGHRA; CDR2 reads YSYEKL. The V end was cut by 1 base, the J end by 0 bases, with 11 bases between. CDR3 DNA: TGCGCCAGCAGCCAAGTTAGTCCCCCGAGCACAGATACGCAGTATTTT. Protein sequence: CASSQVSPPSTDTQYF.

This clonotype has a handful of counts. This chain uses TRBV20-1 with TRBJ2-3; the D call may be TRBD1 or TRBD2 (7 bases each). Germline-derived CDR1 and CDR2 are DFQATT and SNEGSKA (reference sequence). Trimming stripped 1 base from V and 4 bases from J, with 24 bases between. This CDR3 comprises 18 residues. CDR3 nucleotide sequence: TGCAGTGCTAGAGGGGGGGGCCTTGACAGGGAGAAGGCAGATACGCAGTATTTT. This sequence encodes CSARGGGLDREKADTQYF.

This clonotype has more than one count but fewer than ten. The J gene is TRBJ1-5, the V gene TRBV2; D perhaps matches TRBD1 (5 bases). The V gene lost 3 bases and the J gene lost 7 bases, with 13 bases spanning the gap. The CDR3 totals 14 residues. CDR1 and CDR2 from the germline V gene are SNHLY and FYNNEI. DNA for the CDR3: TGTGCCAGCAGTGACGCCGGGCGGGGGCAGCCCCAGCATTTT. Translating gives CASSDAGRGQPQHF.

This clonotype was detected many times. The chain combines TRBV15 with TRBJ1-1; a possible D gene is TRBD1 (5 bases). This CDR3 has 13 amino acids. With 4 bases removed from V and 0 bases from J, the gap between germline ends came to 6 bases. The V gene's germline CDR1 is LNHNV and CDR2 YYDKDF (reference sequence). CDR3 bases: TGTGCCACCAGCACAGGGCTGAACACTGAAGCTTTCTTT. This gives the protein CATSTGLNTEAFF.

The V gene is TRBV10-3, the J gene TRBJ1-2; no clear D gene. The CDR3 sequence is 11 residues long. The germline V and J ends were trimmed by 3 bases and 8 bases, with 7 bases remaining between them. Germline V gene sequence: CDR1 ENHRY, CDR2 SYGVKD. The CDR3 nucleotides read TGTGCCATCAGTGAAGGTGGGGGCTACACCTTC. As protein: CAISEGGGYTF.

J is TRBJ1-2 and V is TRBV7-2; the D is unclear. V was trimmed by 6 bases and J by 0 bases, leaving 8 bases between them. This CDR3 contains 13 residues. Germline V gives CDR1 SGHTA, CDR2 FQGNSA. CDR3 sequence: CASSYDTNYGYTF. DNA for the CDR3: TGTGCCAGCAGTTACGATACTAACTATGGCTACACCTTC.